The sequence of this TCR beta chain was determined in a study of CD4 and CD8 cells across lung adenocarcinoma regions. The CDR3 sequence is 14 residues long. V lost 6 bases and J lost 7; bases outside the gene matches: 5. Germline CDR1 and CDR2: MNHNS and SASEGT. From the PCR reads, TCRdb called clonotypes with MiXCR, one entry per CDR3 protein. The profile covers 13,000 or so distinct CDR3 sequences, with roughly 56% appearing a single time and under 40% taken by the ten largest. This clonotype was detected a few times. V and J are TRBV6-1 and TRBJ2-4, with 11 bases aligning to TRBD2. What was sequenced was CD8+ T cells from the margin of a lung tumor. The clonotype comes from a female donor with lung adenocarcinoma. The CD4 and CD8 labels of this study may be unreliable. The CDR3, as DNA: TGTGCCAGCAGCGTAGCGGGGGGGAATAACATTCAGTACTTC. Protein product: CASSVAGGNNIQYF.